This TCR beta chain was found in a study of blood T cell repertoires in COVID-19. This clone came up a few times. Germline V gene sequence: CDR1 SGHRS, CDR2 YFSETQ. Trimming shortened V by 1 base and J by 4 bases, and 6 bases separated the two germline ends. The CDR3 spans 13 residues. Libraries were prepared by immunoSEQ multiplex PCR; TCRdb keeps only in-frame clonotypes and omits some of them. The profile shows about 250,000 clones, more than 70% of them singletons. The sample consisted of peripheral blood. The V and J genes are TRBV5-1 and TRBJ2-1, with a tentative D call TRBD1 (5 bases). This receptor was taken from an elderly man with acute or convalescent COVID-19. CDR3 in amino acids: CASSLSGYNEQFF. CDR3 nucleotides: TGCGCCAGCAGCTTGTCAGGGTACAATGAGCAGTTCTTC. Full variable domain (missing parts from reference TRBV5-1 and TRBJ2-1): KAGVTQTPRYLIKTRGQQVTLSCSPISGHRSVSWYQQTPGQGLQFLFEYFSETQRNKGNFPGRFSGRQFSNSRSEMNVSTLELGDSALYLCASSLSGYNEQFFGPGTRLTVL.